The 11 T cell receptor beta chains below were found in one sample sequenced in a study of T cells in localized non-small cell lung cancer. Here immunoSEQ multiplex PCR was the method, and the copy in TCRdb shows in-frame clones only, minus some. The repertoire includes 20,000 to 25,000 clones, approximately 84% of them detected once, and approximately 2.4% sits in the top ten. The sequencing here drew on peripheral blood, taken before any cancer treatment. These receptors all stem from a man aged 40 to 70 with stage I lung adenocarcinoma.

This chain uses TRBV6-1 with TRBJ2-3, with 9 bases lining up with TRBD2. Trimming at V came to 4 bases and at J to 5 bases, leaving 10 bases not matched to a gene. The germline gives CDR1 MNHNS, CDR2 SASEGT. The CDR3 has 16 amino acids. CDR3 nucleotides: TGTGCCAGCAGTGGTGGCGGGGGGGCGGTTGGAGATACGCAGTATTTT. This encodes CASSGGGGAVGDTQYF.

V and J are TRBV5-4 and TRBJ2-7, with D perhaps given as TRBD1 or TRBD2 (5 bases each). The V and J ends lost 4 bases and 4 bases respectively, with 15 bases between them. This CDR3 has 14 residues. Germline loops: CDR1 SGHNT, CDR2 YYREEE (reference sequence). Here the CDR3 reads CASSEGPLRYEQYF. The CDR3 DNA reads TGTGCCAGCAGCGAGGGACCTCTGAGGTACGAGCAGTACTTC.

The rearrangement joins TRBV19 to TRBJ1-2; 8 nucleotides match TRBD1. V trimming: 3 bases; J trimming: 4 bases; junction bases outside the gene matches: 4. The CDR3 has 14 amino acids. The germline CDR1 and CDR2 sequences are LNHDA and SQIVND (reference sequence). CDR3 nucleotides: TGTGCCAGTAGTATCGGACAGGGTGGCTATGGCTACACCTTC. Protein sequence: CASSIGQGGYGYTF. Full variable domain (outside the CDR3, taken from reference TRBV19 and TRBJ1-2): DGGITQSPKYLFRKEGQNVTLSCEQNLNHDAMYWYRQDPGQGLRLIYYSQIVNDFQKGDIAEGYSVSREKKESFPLTVTSAQKNPTAFYLCASSIGQGGYGYTFGSGTRLTVV.

The V call is TRBV28, the J call TRBJ2-6; tentative D call: TRBD1 (5 bases). This CDR3 contains 17 residues. Germline values: CDR1 MDHEN, CDR2 SYDVKM. Trimming shortened V by 6 bases and J by 6 bases, and 21 bases separated the two germline ends. In nucleotides, the CDR3 is TGTGCCAGCAGGTTAAGGGGTGTAGGGGCGAAGGCCAACGTCCTGACTTTC. Translating it yields CASRLRGVGAKANVLTF.

The rearrangement joins TRBV25-1 to TRBJ2-1; D uncertain. Trimming shortened V by 5 bases and J by 9 bases, and 20 bases separated the two germline ends. The CDR3 contains 15 residues. The germline V gene has CDR1 MGHDK and CDR2 SYGVNS. This chain's CDR3 is CASSPRQEAWGEQFF. As DNA, the CDR3 is TGTGCCAGCAGTCCCCGGCAAGAGGCTTGGGGTGAGCAGTTCTTC.

The CDR3 protein is CASSYGRAYEQYF. CDR3 nucleotides: TGTGCCAGCAGTTATGGTAGGGCCTACGAGCAGTACTTC. The chain employs TRBV6-6 and TRBJ2-7; D is unresolved. The CDR3 is 13 amino acids. Trimming took off 3 bases at V and 2 bases at J, with 8 bases between the two ends. In germline, CDR1 is MNHNY, CDR2 SVGAGI (reference sequence).

The chain combines TRBV7-8 with TRBJ2-5; tentatively, D is TRBD1 or TRBD2 (5 bases each). Trimming cost V 4 bases and J 2 bases, with 14 bases left between them. Germline loops: CDR1 SGHVS, CDR2 FQNEAQ. The CDR3 totals 15 residues. The CDR3: CASSSDRGRQETQYF. The DNA for the CDR3 is TGTGCCAGCAGCTCGGACCGGGGCAGACAAGAGACCCAGTACTTC.

The chain is built from TRBV7-8 and TRBJ2-7; D is unresolved. V was cut by 5 bases and J by 3 bases, with 17 bases left in between. The CDR3 length is 15 residues. Germline CDR1 reads SGHVS; CDR2 reads FQNEAQ. The CDR3 DNA reads TGTGCCAGCAGCCCCACGGTTGGGGATTTCTACGAGCAGTACTTC. Amino acid sequence: CASSPTVGDFYEQYF.

The chain carries TRBV15 and TRBJ1-4; the match to TRBD1 covers 10 bases. CDR1 and CDR2 (germline): LNHNV, YYDKDF (reference sequence). This CDR3 has 16 residues. V dropped 1 base and J dropped 8; count of bases not matched to a gene: 7. DNA for the CDR3: TGTGCCACCAGCAGAGGCGAGGGACAGGGGTTCGAAAAACTGTTTTTT. Encoded protein: CATSRGEGQGFEKLFF.

The rearrangement joins TRBV19 to TRBJ1-3; D possibly corresponds to TRBD1 (5 bases). This CDR3 contains 16 residues. V was clipped by 5 bases and J by 0 bases, with 14 bases between them. Germline loops: CDR1 LNHDA, CDR2 SQIVND (reference sequence). In DNA form, the CDR3 reads TGTGCCAGTAGTGTCCACAGGCCTAGCTCTGGAAACACCATATATTTT. Its translation: CASSVHRPSSGNTIYF.

The chain combines TRBV28 with TRBJ1-4; 8 bases agree with TRBD1. From germline, CDR1 is MDHEN and CDR2 SYDVKM. The CDR3 length is 15 residues. Trimming cost V 5 bases and J 8 bases; bases outside gene matches: 10. CDR3 sequence: CASSTSGQGHEKLFF. The CDR3 DNA follows: TGTGCCAGCAGTACTTCCGGACAGGGACACGAAAAACTGTTTTTT.